The T cell receptor (beta chain) under discussion was sequenced for a study of blood T cell repertoires in COVID-19. Sequencing was performed with immunoSEQ multiplex PCR; in TCRdb, only in-frame clones are kept and a portion is missing. This table has about 62,000 clones, around 84% appearing once. With 0 bases removed from V and 2 bases from J, the gap between germline ends came to 8 bases. CDR1 and CDR2 (germline): SGHKS, YYEKEE (reference sequence). The CDR3 is made up of 14 amino acids. Sequenced material: peripheral blood. The receptor comes from a man in his 70s with acute or convalescent COVID-19. This chain connects TRBV5-5 to TRBJ2-5; D gene unclear. CDR3 region: CASSLVGSQETQYF. As DNA, the CDR3 is TGTGCCAGCAGCTTGGTTGGCAGTCAAGAGACCCAGTACTTC.